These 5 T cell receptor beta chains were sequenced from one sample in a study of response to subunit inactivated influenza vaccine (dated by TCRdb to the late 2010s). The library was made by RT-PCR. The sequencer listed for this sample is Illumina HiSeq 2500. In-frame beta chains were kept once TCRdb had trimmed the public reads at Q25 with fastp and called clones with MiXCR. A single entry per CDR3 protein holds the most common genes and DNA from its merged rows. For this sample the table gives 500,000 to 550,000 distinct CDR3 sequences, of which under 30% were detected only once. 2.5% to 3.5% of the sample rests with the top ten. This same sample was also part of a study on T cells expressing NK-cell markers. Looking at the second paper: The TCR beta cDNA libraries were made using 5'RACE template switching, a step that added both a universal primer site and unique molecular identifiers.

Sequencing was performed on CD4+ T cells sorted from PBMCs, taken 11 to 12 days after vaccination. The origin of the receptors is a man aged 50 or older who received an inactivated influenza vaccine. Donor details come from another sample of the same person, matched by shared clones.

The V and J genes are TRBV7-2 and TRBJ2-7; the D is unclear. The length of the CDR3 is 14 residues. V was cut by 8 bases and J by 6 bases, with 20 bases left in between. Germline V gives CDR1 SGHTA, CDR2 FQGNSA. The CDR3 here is CASAAAANRPEQYF. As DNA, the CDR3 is TGTGCCAGCGCCGCGGCGGCCAACCGCCCCGAGCAGTACTTC.

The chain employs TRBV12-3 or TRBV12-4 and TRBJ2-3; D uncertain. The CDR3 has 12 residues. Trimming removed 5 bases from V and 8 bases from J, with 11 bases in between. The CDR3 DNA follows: TGTGCCAGCAGTCGATCGACGGGTACGCAGTATTTT. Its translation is CASSRSTGTQYF.

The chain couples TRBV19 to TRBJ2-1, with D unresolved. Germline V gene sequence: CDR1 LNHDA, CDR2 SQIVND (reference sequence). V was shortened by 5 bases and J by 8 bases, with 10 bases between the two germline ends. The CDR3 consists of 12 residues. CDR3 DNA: TGTGCCAGTAGTCCCATGGGTTATGAGCAGTTCTTC. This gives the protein CASSPMGYEQFF.

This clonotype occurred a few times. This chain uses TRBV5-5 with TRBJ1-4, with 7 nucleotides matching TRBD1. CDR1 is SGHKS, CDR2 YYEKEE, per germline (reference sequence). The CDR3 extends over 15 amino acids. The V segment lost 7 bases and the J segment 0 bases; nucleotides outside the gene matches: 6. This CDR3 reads CASWGQSATNEKLFF. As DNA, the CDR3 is TGTGCCAGCTGGGGACAGTCAGCAACTAATGAAAAACTGTTTTTT.

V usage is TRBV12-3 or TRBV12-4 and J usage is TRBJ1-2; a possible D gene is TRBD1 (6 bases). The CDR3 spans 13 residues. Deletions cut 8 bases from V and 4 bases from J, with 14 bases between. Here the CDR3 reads CASANQGIYGYTF. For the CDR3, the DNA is TGTGCCAGCGCTAACCAGGGGATCTATGGCTACACCTTC.